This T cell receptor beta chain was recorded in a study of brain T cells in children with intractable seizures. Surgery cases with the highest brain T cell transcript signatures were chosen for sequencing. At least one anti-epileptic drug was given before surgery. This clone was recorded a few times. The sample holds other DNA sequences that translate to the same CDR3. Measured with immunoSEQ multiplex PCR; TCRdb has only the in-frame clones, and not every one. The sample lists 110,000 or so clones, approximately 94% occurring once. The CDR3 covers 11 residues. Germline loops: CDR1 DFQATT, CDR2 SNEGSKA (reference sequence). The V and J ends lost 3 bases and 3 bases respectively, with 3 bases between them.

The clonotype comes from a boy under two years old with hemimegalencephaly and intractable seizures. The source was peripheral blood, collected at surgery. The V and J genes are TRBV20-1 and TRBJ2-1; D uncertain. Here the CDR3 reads CSARDYNEQFF. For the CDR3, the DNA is TGCAGTGCTAGGGACTACAATGAGCAGTTCTTC.